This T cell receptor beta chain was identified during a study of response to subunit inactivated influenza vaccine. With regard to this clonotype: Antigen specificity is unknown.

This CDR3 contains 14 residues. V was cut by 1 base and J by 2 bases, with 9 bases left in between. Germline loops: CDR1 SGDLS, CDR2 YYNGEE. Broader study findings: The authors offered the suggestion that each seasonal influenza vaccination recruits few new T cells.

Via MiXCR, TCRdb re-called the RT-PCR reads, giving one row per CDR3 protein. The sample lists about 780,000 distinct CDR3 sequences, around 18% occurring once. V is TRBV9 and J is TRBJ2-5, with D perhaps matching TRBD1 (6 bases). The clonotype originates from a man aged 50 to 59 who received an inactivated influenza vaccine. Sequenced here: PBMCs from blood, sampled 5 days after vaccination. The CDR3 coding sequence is TGTGCCAGCAGCGTATTACAGGGACAAGAGACCCAGTACTTC. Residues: CASSVLQGQETQYF. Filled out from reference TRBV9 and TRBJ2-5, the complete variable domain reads DSGVTQTPKHLITATGQRVTLRCSPRSGDLSVYWYQQSLDQGLQFLIQYYNGEERAKGNILERFSAQQFPDLHSELNLSSLELGDSALYFCASSVLQGQETQYFGPGTRLLVL.